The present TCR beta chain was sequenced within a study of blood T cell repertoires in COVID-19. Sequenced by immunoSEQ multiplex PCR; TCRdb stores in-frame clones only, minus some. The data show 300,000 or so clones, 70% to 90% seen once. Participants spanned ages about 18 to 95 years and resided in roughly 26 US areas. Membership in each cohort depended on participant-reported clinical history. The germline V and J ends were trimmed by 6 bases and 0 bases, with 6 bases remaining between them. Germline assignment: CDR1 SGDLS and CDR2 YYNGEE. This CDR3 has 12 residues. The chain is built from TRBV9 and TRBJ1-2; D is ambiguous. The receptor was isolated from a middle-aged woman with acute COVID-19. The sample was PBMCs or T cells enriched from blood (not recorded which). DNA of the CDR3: TGTGCCAGCACCGGGGCTAACTATGGCTACACCTTC. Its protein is CASTGANYGYTF.